The clone carrying this T cell receptor (beta chain) appeared once. Its antigen is currently unknown. The same CDR3 also results from other DNA sequences found in this sample. This record comes from a study of shared clonotypes between healthy human individuals. As for the study in general: Donors had three CD4 naive, three CD4 memory, two CD8 naive and one CD8 memory plate apiece. Points from the study as a whole: Clonotypes which were not shared had lower generation probabilities than clonotypes that all four donors shared.

TCRdb keeps only in-frame clones here, not all; method: immunoSEQ multiplex PCR. The top ten hold approximately 0.4% of the sample, which has 2 million to 2.5 million clones, around 90% seen once. Trimming removed 4 bases at V and 1 base at J, with 11 bases between. CDR3 size: 14 residues. The V gene's germline CDR1 is SGHRS and CDR2 YFSETQ. The sequence came from a man in his late teens or twenties in good health. Some clones in this sample may be carry-over from other donors' samples. This chain links TRBV5-1 with TRBJ2-5; tentatively, D is TRBD1 (6 bases). Material for sequencing was naive CD4+ T cells from PBMCs. The subset was: CD45RA+ positively selected. The CDR3 region has the DNA TGCGCCAGCAGCCCACAGGGTAGCCAAGAGACCCAGTACTTC. This codes for CASSPQGSQETQYF.